These 12 T cell receptor beta chains originate from one sample sequenced in a study of technical replicates of blood from a handful of donors. Libraries were prepared by immunoSEQ multiplex PCR; TCRdb keeps only in-frame clonotypes and omits some of them. The profile shows 82,000 or so clones, roughly 95% of them singletons. The sequenced sample was T cells isolated from PBMCs. These TCRs come from a human donor in good health.

J is TRBJ2-2 and V is TRBV10-3; no reliable D call. This CDR3 is built from 15 residues. Deletions cut 1 base from V and 5 bases from J, with 11 bases between. The germline V gene has CDR1 ENHRY and CDR2 SYGVKD. The CDR3 sequence is CAISEFGVDTGELFF. CDR3 nucleotide sequence: TGTGCCATCAGTGAGTTCGGAGTTGATACCGGGGAGCTGTTTTTT.

The CDR3 sequence: CASSQVNRENEQFF. CDR3 sequence (DNA): TGCGCCAGCAGCCAAGTCAACAGGGAAAATGAGCAGTTCTTC. J is TRBJ2-1 and V is TRBV4-3; perhaps TRBD1 as D (6 bases). The germline gives CDR1 LGHNA, CDR2 YSLEER. There are 14 residues in the CDR3. Between the trimmed V and J ends, which lost 1 base and 7 bases, there was a span of 11 bases.

The chain uses TRBV7-9 and TRBJ2-2; the match to TRBD1 covers 7 bases. After removal of 5 bases from V and 6 bases from J, the junction contained 9 bases not matched to a gene. The CDR3 runs to 15 residues. The germline V gene has CDR1 SEHNR and CDR2 FQNEAQ (reference sequence). Written as DNA, the CDR3 is TGTGCCAGCAGCACAACGACAGGGCTGCCCGGGGAGCTGTTTTTT. Translated: CASSTTTGLPGELFF.

The chain uses TRBV15 and TRBJ1-4, with TRBD1 matching 7 bases. The length of the CDR3 is 13 residues. V gave up 6 bases and J gave up 8 bases; unmatched junction bases: 6. The germline V gene has CDR1 LNHNV and CDR2 YYDKDF (reference sequence). The CDR3 bases are TGTGCCACCAGAGGACAGGCCGTAGAAAAACTGTTTTTT. It codes for CATRGQAVEKLFF.

This chain connects TRBV27 to TRBJ2-1; D is perhaps TRBD1 (5 bases). V lost 5 bases to trimming and J lost 4 bases, with 18 bases between them. The CDR3 is 16 amino acids. CDR1 and CDR2 from the germline V gene are MNHEY and SMNVEV (reference sequence). This chain's CDR3 is CASSRRGGPSYNEQFF. The CDR3 DNA sequence: TGTGCCAGCAGTCGAAGGGGTGGTCCCAGTTACAATGAGCAGTTCTTC.

The rearrangement links TRBV15 to TRBJ2-7; tentatively, D is TRBD2 (6 bases). The CDR3 loop spans 12 amino acids. The V gene lost 6 bases and the J gene lost 0 bases, with 6 bases spanning the gap. Germline lookup yields CDR1 LNHNV and CDR2 YYDKDF (reference sequence). The CDR3 nucleotides read TGTGCCACCAGGGGGGGCTCCTACGAGCAGTACTTC. It yields the protein CATRGGSYEQYF.

V usage is TRBV6-5 and J usage is TRBJ1-5, with D maybe TRBD1 (6 bases). Germline loops: CDR1 MNHEY, CDR2 SVGAGI. The V end lost 5 bases, the J end lost 1 base, and 9 bases lay between the germline ends. The CDR3 is made up of 14 amino acids. The CDR3 sequence: CASSNQGSNQPQHF. The CDR3 region has the DNA TGTGCCAGCAGTAATCAGGGGAGCAATCAGCCCCAGCATTTT.

J is TRBJ1-2 and V is TRBV6-1; D gene unclear. This CDR3 is 15 amino acids long. Trimming took off 5 bases at V and 5 bases at J, with 18 bases between the two ends. Germline CDR1 MNHNS, CDR2 SASEGT. The CDR3 is CASSSPQLQLYGYTF. The CDR3 nucleotides are TGTGCCAGCAGTTCGCCCCAACTCCAACTATATGGCTACACCTTC.

The chain combines TRBV19 with TRBJ1-5; D is uncertain. Trimming took off 5 bases at V and 7 bases at J, with 15 bases between the two ends. Germline CDR1 is LNHDA and CDR2 is SQIVND (reference sequence). The CDR3 spans 14 residues. The CDR3 spells CASSSREVAQPQHF. CDR3 bases: TGTGCCAGTAGTTCCCGGGAGGTGGCACAGCCCCAGCATTTT.

This clone appeared a few times. The chain couples TRBV9 to TRBJ1-2; D remains unclear. Germline CDR1 SGDLS, CDR2 YYNGEE. V was clipped by 1 base and J by 4 bases, with 14 bases between them. This CDR3 spans 15 amino acids. The CDR3 sequence is CASSVSGELTYGYTF. The CDR3 DNA reads as TGTGCCAGCAGCGTAAGTGGAGAACTTACCTATGGCTACACCTTC. Full variable domain (outside the CDR3, taken from reference TRBV9 and TRBJ1-2): DSGVTQTPKHLITATGQRVTLRCSPRSGDLSVYWYQQSLDQGLQFLIQYYNGEERAKGNILERFSAQQFPDLHSELNLSSLELGDSALYFCASSVSGELTYGYTFGSGTRLTVV.

The V and J genes are TRBV9 and TRBJ2-1; 8 bases line up with TRBD1. The ends lost 3 bases at V and 2 bases at J; junction bases unmatched: 7. Germline assignment: CDR1 SGDLS and CDR2 YYNGEE. The CDR3 is made up of 16 amino acids. CDR3 in amino acids: CASSAGQGTTYNEQFF. CDR3 in DNA: TGTGCCAGCAGCGCAGGACAGGGAACTACCTACAATGAGCAGTTCTTC.

This chain uses TRBV11-3 with TRBJ2-5; D not certain. Germline CDR1 is SGHNT and CDR2 is YENEEA. The V end was cut by 0 bases, the J end by 0 bases, with 14 bases between. The CDR3 covers 17 residues. The CDR3 DNA reads TGTGCCAGCAGCTTAGAGTGGGCGCAGAAGTACCAAGAGACCCAGTACTTC. Its translation is CASSLEWAQKYQETQYF.